These 8 T cell receptor beta chains share one sample of origin, sequenced in a study of cytomegalovirus exposure and HLA in healthy donors. The PCR made use of 60 Vbeta and 13 Jbeta primers. The method was immunoSEQ multiplex PCR; TCRdb's version includes in-frame clones alone and lacks a portion of them. This sample has just over 150,000 clones; roughly 80% occur once, and the top ten carry around 3.1%. Input material: PBMCs. These receptors originate from a woman in her forties in good health and CMV-seronegative.

This clone was detected once. V usage is TRBV14 and J usage is TRBJ2-2; TRBD1 matches at 8 bases. Germline loops: CDR1 SGHDN, CDR2 FVKESK. V shed 1 base, J shed 4 bases, and the junction held 2 bases outside the gene matches. This CDR3 has 15 amino acids. The CDR3 loop reads CASSQARGRTGELFF. The CDR3, as DNA: TGTGCCAGCAGCCAAGCCAGGGGGCGCACCGGGGAGCTGTTTTTT. Filled out from reference TRBV14 and TRBJ2-2, the complete variable domain reads EAGVTQFPSHSVIEKGQTVTLRCDPISGHDNLYWYRRVMGKEIKFLLHFVKESKQDESGMPNNRFLAERTGGTYSTLKVQPAELEDSGVYFCASSQARGRTGELFFGEGSRLTVL.

The CDR3 nucleotides read TGTGCCAGCAGTTACAGGGGCAGCACTGAAGCTTTCTTT. It encodes CASSYRGSTEAFF. The rearrangement uses TRBV6-5 and TRBJ1-1; D may be TRBD1 (5 bases). V lost 2 bases and J lost 4, with 8 bases in between. The CDR3 extends over 13 amino acids. Germline V CDR1 and CDR2: MNHEY, SVGAGI.

J is TRBJ1-1 and V is TRBV12-5; a possible D gene is TRBD1 (5 bases). Germline loops: CDR1 LGHNT, CDR2 FRNRAP. V lost 4 bases and J 5 bases, leaving 17 bases between the germline ends. CDR3 size: 15 residues. This CDR3 is CASGSWVRGWTEAFF. The CDR3 DNA is TGTGCTAGTGGTTCCTGGGTCCGGGGGTGGACTGAAGCTTTCTTT. Using reference TRBV12-5 and TRBJ1-1 for the parts outside the CDR3, the full variable domain is DARVTQTPRHKVTEMGQEVTMRCQPILGHNTVFWYRQTMMQGLELLAYFRNRAPLDDSGMPKDRFSAEMPDATLATLKIQPSEPRDSAVYFCASGSWVRGWTEAFFGQGTRLTVV.

This clone was recorded once. V gene TRBV27 combines with J gene TRBJ1-6; the match to TRBD1 covers 7 bases. Germline V CDR1 and CDR2: MNHEY, SMNVEV (reference sequence). V lost 6 bases, J lost 10 bases, and 9 bases stayed unmatched. This CDR3 contains 14 residues. The CDR3 here is CASRQTGVGSPLHF. The CDR3 coding sequence is TGTGCCAGCAGGCAAACAGGGGTAGGCTCACCCCTCCACTTT.

CDR3: CASSLAGTGNTIYF. The CDR3 nucleotides read TGTGCCAGCAGCTTGGCCGGGACTGGAAACACCATATATTTT. The rearrangement joins TRBV5-6 to TRBJ1-3, with D uncertain. CDR1 is SGHDT and CDR2 is YYEEEE in the germline V gene. The CDR3 is made up of 14 amino acids. The V and J ends lost 0 bases and 2 bases respectively, with 6 bases between them.

This clone occurred a few times. The chain links TRBV21-1 to TRBJ1-1; whether TRBD1, the table's D call, matches the DNA was not checked. TRBV21-1 is shown as a pseudogene. CDR3 length equals 17 residues. CDR3 bases: TGTGCCAGCAGCTACCCGGGACAGGGGTCACCGAACACTGAAGCTTTCTTT. Translated: CASSYPGQGSPNTEAFF.

Written as DNA, the CDR3 is TGTGCCAGTAGTTTCGGCAGGGTGCTAGACCAGCCCCAGCATTTT. It translates to CASSFGRVLDQPQHF. The chain is built from TRBV19 and TRBJ1-5; D may be TRBD1 (5 bases). This CDR3 region has 15 residues. The germline V and J ends were trimmed by 5 bases and 7 bases, with 18 bases remaining between them. The germline V gene has CDR1 LNHDA and CDR2 SQIVND (reference sequence).

The rearrangement joins TRBV14 to TRBJ2-2; D perhaps matches TRBD1 (6 bases). The length of the CDR3 is 15 residues. CDR1 is SGHDN and CDR2 is FVKESK in the germline V gene. Trimming stripped 1 base from V and 7 bases from J, with 13 bases between. This CDR3 is CASSQGTGKGGELFF. CDR3 sequence (DNA): TGTGCCAGCAGCCAAGGAACAGGGAAGGGCGGGGAGCTGTTTTTT.